Given below is one T cell receptor (beta chain) in context. In the original processing: Quantification of nucleated cells was approximated via reference gene primer amplification. TCRdb keeps only in-frame clones here, not all; method: immunoSEQ multiplex PCR. Clonal size and the V and J genes are those of that table, whereas D and trimming came from the DNA. Here the sample spans tens of thousands of clones, under 85% being singletons. This specimen belongs to a study of blood T cell repertoires in COVID-19. On the study more broadly: Samples came from the United States, Italy and Spain, spanning acute and convalescent COVID-19. PBMCs, B-cell-depleted T cells, or T cells provided the cDNA or gDNA that made up the material.

Germline loops: CDR1 LNHDA, CDR2 SQIVND (reference sequence). The CDR3 totals 17 residues. V shed 5 bases, J shed 6 bases, and the junction held 12 bases outside the gene matches. This chain links TRBV19 with TRBJ2-2, with TRBD2 identical over 10 bases. The TCR comes from a man aged 65 to 79 with acute or convalescent COVID-19. Sequencing input: peripheral blood. The CDR3 nucleotides are TGTGCCAGTAGTCCCCTAGCGGGAGTAAATAAAGCCGGGGAGCTGTTTTTT. It specifies CASSPLAGVNKAGELFF.